The present entry profiles one T cell receptor (beta chain) with its context. The record originates from a study of T cells in narcolepsy. The data were produced by immunoSEQ multiplex PCR, yet TCRdb's version contains in-frame clones alone and is incomplete. The top ten clones hold around 2.6% of a sample with tens of thousands of clones, 75% to 90% of them seen once. Germline V gene lookup returns CDR1 LNHNV and CDR2 YYDKDF (reference sequence). V was cut by 2 bases and J by 1 base, with 12 bases left in between. The CDR3 is 15 amino acids. The chain links TRBV15 to TRBJ2-7, with a weak D call TRBD2 (5 bases). The specimen was CD45RA- memory CD4+ T cells from PBMCs. This receptor was taken from a human donor with narcolepsy. The CDR3 sequence: CATSRTLDISYEQYF. For the CDR3, the DNA is TGTGCCACCAGCAGAACACTAGACATTTCCTACGAGCAGTACTTC.